This paragraph reports one T cell receptor beta chain. These data are taken from a study of blood T cell repertoires in COVID-19. The overall study: Acute and convalescent COVID-19 samples came from the United States, Italy and Spain. T cells, B-cell-depleted T cells, or PBMCs supplied cDNA or gDNA.

TCRdb keeps only in-frame clones here, not all; method: immunoSEQ multiplex PCR. Found here are 150,000 to 200,000 clones, roughly 76% of them singletons; the top ten hold 11%. CDR3 size: 14 residues. Germline V gene sequence: CDR1 ENHRY, CDR2 SYGVKD. The V end lost 3 bases, the J end lost 1 base, and 9 bases lay between the germline ends. The gene calls are TRBV10-3 and TRBJ1-1; D call uncertain. The clonotype was recovered from a woman between 40 and 50 years old with COVID-19, enrolled during active disease. The source material was peripheral blood. The CDR3 is CAISDVSSNTEAFF. CDR3 nucleotides: TGTGCCATCAGTGATGTTTCCTCGAACACTGAAGCTTTCTTT.